Reported below is one TCR beta chain. Its antigen is unidentified. This entry comes from a study of monozygotic twins with inflammatory bowel disease. Broader study findings: The sharing of clonotypes with others was lower in IBD patients than in healthy twins, especially with disease activity. Patients with IBD had less TCRbeta diversity (inverse Simpson) than their healthy co-twins. It was not supported that a single strong signal or clonotype was associated with IBD.

TCRdb reanalyzed the 5' RACE reads, giving one entry per CDR3 protein sequence and no DNA. In total, the table holds 350,000 to 500,000 distinct CDR3 sequences. Germline values: CDR1 MNHNS, CDR2 SASEGT. This CDR3 contains 14 residues. V usage is TRBV6-1 and J usage is TRBJ2-2; as DNA is missing, the TRBD2 call by TCRdb cannot be tested. Specimen: blood. This TCR was sampled from a human donor with ulcerative colitis or Crohn's disease, or a healthy co-twin of an affected twin (not recorded which). The CDR3 is CASDSGGNTGELFF.